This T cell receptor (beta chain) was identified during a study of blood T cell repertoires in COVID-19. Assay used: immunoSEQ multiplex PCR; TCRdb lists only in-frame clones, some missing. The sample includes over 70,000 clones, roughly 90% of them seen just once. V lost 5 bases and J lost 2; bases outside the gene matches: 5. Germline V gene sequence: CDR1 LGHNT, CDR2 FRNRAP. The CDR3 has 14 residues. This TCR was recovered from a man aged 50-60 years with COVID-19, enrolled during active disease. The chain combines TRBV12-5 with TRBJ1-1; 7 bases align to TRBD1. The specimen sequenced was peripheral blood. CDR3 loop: CASGPGTANTEAFF. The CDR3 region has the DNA TGTGCTAGTGGTCCAGGGACAGCCAACACTGAAGCTTTCTTT. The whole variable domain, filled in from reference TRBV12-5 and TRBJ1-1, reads DARVTQTPRHKVTEMGQEVTMRCQPILGHNTVFWYRQTMMQGLELLAYFRNRAPLDDSGMPKDRFSAEMPDATLATLKIQPSEPRDSAVYFCASGPGTANTEAFFGQGTRLTVV.